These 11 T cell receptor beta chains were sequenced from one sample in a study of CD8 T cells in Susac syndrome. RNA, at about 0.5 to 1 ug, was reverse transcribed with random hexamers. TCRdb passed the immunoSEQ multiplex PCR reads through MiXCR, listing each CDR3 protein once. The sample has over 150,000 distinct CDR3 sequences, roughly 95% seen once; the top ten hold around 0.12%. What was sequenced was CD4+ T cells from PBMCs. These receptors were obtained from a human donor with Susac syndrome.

The DNA of the CDR3 is TGCAGCGTTGAAGATCGACAGGGTCTACGGGACACAGATACGCAGTATTTT. Residues: CSVEDRQGLRDTDTQYF. V and J are TRBV29-1 and TRBJ2-3, with 7 bases matching TRBD1. The CDR3 is 17 residues long. V dropped 0 bases and J dropped 2; count of bases not matched to a gene: 11. Germline V CDR1 and CDR2: SQVTM, ANQGSEA.

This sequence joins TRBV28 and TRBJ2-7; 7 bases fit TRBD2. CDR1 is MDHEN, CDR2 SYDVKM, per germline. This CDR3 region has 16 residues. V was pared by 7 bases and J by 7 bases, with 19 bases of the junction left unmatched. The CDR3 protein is CASTPGSSGGPWEQYF. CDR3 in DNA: TGTGCCAGCACCCCAGGGTCTAGCGGAGGCCCCTGGGAGCAGTACTTC.

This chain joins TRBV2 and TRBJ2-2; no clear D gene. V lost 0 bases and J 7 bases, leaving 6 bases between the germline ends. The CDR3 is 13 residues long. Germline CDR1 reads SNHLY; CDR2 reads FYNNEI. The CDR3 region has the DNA TGTGCCAGCAGTGAAGCGACGAACGGGGAGCTGTTTTTT. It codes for CASSEATNGELFF. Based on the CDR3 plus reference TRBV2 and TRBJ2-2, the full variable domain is EPEVTQTPSHQVTQMGQEVILRCVPISNHLYFYWYRQILGQKVEFLVSFYNNEISEKSEIFDDQFSVERPDGSNFTLKIRSTKLEDSAMYFCASSEATNGELFFGEGSRLTVL.

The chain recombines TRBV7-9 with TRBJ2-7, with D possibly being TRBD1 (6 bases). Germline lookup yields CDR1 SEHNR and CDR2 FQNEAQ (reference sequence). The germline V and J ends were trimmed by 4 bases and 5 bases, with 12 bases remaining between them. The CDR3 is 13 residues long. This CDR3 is CASSSRTDDEQYV. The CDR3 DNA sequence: TGTGCCAGCAGCTCCCGGACAGACGACGAGCAGTACGTC.

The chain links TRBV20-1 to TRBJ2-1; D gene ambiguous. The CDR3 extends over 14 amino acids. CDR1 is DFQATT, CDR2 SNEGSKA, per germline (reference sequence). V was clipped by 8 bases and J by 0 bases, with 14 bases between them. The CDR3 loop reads CSQLRKSSYNEQFF. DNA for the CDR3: TGCAGTCAACTGCGAAAAAGCTCCTACAATGAGCAGTTCTTC.

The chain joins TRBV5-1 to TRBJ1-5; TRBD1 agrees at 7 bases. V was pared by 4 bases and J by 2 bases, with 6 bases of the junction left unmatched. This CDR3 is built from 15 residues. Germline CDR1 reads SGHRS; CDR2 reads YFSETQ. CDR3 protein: CASSEGGQGNQPQHF. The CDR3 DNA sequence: TGCGCCAGCAGCGAAGGAGGACAGGGCAATCAGCCCCAGCATTTT.

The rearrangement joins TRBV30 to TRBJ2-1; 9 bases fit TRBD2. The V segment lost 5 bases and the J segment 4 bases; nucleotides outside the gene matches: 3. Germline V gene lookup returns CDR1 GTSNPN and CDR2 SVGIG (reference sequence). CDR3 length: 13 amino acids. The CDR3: CAWGTSRYNEQFF. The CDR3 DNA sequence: TGTGCCTGGGGGACTAGCAGGTACAATGAGCAGTTCTTC.

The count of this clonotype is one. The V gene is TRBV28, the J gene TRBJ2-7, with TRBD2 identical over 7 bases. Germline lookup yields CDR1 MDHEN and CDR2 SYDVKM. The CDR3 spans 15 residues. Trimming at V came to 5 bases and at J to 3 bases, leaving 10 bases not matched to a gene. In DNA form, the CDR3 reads TGTGCCAGCAGTCTCGGACGACTAGCCAACTACGAGCAGTACTTC. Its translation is CASSLGRLANYEQYF.

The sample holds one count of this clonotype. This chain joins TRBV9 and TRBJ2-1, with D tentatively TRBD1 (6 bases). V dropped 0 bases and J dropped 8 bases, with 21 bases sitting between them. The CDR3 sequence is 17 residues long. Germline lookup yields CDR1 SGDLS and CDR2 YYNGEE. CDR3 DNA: TGTGCCAGCAGCGTAGAGTGGTTGGACAGCCGCGGCGATGAGCAGTTCTTC. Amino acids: CASSVEWLDSRGDEQFF.

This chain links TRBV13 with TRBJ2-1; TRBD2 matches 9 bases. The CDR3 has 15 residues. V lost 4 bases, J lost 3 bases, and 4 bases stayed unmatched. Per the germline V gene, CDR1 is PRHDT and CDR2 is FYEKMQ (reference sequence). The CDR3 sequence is CASSSLRGGYNEQFF. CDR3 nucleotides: TGTGCCAGCAGCTCCCTGCGGGGGGGCTACAATGAGCAGTTCTTC.

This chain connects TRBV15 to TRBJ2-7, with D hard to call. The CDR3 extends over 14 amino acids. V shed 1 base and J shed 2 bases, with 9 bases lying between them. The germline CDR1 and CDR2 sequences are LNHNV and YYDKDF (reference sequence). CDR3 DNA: TGTGCCACCAGCAGAGCGGACGGAGCCTACGAGCAGTACTTC. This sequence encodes CATSRADGAYEQYF.